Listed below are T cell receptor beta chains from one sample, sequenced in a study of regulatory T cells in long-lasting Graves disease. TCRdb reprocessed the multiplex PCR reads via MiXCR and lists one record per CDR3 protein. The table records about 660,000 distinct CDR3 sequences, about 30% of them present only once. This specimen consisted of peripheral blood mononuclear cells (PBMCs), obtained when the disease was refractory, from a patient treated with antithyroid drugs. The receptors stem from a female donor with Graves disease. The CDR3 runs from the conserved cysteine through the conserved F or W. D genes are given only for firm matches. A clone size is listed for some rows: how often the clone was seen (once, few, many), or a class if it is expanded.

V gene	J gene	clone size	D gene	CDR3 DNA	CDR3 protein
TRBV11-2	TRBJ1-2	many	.	TGTGCCAGCAGCTTAGGAAGTACGGGCTACACCTTC	CASSLGSTGYTF
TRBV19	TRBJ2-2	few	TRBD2	TGTGCCAGTAGTCCAAGGACTAGCGGGATAGGACCGGGGGAGCTGTTTTTT	CASSPRTSGIGPGELFF
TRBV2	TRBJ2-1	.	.	TGTGCCAGCAGTGTAGGGACGTCACCGGGGAATGAGCAGTTCTTC	CASSVGTSPGNEQFF
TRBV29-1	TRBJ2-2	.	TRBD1	TGCAGCGTTGAGGGACAGGGTATCACCGGGGAGCTGTTTTTT	CSVEGQGITGELFF
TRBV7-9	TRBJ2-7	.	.	TGTGCCAGCAGCCCGGGGGACTTGAGTCGGAGGGGAGAGCAGTACTTC	CASSPGDLSRRGEQYF
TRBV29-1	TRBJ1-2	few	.	TGCAGCGTCCCCCGTGACAACTCTTATGGCTACACCTTC	CSVPRDNSYGYTF
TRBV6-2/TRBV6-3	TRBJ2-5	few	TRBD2	TGTGCCAGCAGTCGGGGACTAGCTCAAGAGACCCAGTACTTC	CASSRGLAQETQYF
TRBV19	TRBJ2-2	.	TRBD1	TGTGCCAGTACCCTGACAGGGGCGAACACCGGGGAGCTGTTTTTT	CASTLTGANTGELFF
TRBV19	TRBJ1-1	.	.	TGTGCCAGTAGCGGCTACTCCAAGTGGGGCACTGAAGCTTTCTTT	CASSGYSKWGTEAFF
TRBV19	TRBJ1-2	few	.	TGTGCCAGTAGTTCTAGTGACTATGGCTACACCTTC	CASSSSDYGYTF
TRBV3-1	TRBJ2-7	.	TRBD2	TGTGCCAGCAGCCCGACAGGGAGACTAGCGGCCGGAGGGCGCGAGCAGTACTTC	CASSPTGRLAAGGREQYF
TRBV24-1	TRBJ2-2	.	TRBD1	TGTGCCACCAGTGATTCTGGACAGGGGGCGCGCACCGGGGAGCTGTTTTTT	CATSDSGQGARTGELFF
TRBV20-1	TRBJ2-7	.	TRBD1	TGCAGTGCTAGAGGGCTAGCGGCACAGGGGGCGTCCTACGAGCAGTACTTC	CSARGLAAQGASYEQYF
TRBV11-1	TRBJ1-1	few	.	TGTGCCAGCAGCCGCCCGGGCATGAACACTGAAGCTTTCTTT	CASSRPGMNTEAFF
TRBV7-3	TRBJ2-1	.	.	TGTGCCAGCAGCTCACTAGGGGGCGGGAGTACCGATGAGCAGTTCTTC	CASSSLGGGSTDEQFF
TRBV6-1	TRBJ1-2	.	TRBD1	TGTGCCAGCAGTGAGGGGTTCTGGACAGGGACTTTTGTCGGCGGCTACACCTTC	CASSEGFWTGTFVGGYTF
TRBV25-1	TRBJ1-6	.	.	TGTGCCAGCAGTGAAAGTGTAGGGGCTAATTCACCCCTCCACTTT	CASSESVGANSPLHF
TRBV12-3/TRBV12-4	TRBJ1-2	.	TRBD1	TGTGCCAGCAGTTCTCTCGGACAGGGCCCTACACTTGGCTACACCTTC	CASSSLGQGPTLGYTF
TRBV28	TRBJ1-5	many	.	TGTGCCAGCAGCGACGTGGGGGGAGGCAATCAGCCCCAGCATTTT	CASSDVGGGNQPQHF
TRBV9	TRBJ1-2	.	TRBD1	TGTGCCAGCAGCACAACCGGGACAGACCTCTATGGCTACACCTTC	CASSTTGTDLYGYTF
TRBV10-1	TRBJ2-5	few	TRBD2	TGCGCCAGCAGCGCTGGACTAGCGGGAGAGGAGACCCAGTACTTC	CASSAGLAGEETQYF
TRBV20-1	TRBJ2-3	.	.	TGCAGTGCTCTGGTGTGGGCGAAGTCACAACCAGGCACAGATACGCAGTATTTT	CSALVWAKSQPGTDTQYF
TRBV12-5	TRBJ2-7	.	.	TGTGCTAGTGGTTTTTCCCTCGGTCAGAGCTCCTACGAGCAGTACTTC	CASGFSLGQSSYEQYF
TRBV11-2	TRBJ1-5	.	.	TGTGCCAGCAGCTCCCCGTCCCGAGTTCAGCCCCAGCATTTT	CASSSPSRVQPQHF
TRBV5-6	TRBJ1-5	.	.	TGTGCCAGCAGCTCGGTCCGGGACTTAAATCAGCCCCAGCATTTT	CASSSVRDLNQPQHF
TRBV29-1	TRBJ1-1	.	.	TGCGGCGTTGAAGTCGGGGAGTACACTGAAGCTTTCTTT	CGVEVGEYTEAFF
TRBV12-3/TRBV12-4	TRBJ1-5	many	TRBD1	TGTGCCAGCAGTTTCAGGACAGGGTCTGGCAATCAGCCCCAGCATTTT	CASSFRTGSGNQPQHF
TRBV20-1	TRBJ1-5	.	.	TGCAGTGCTACACACGGGGAGCCCCAGCATTTT	CSATHGEPQHF
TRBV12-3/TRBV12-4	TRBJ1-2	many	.	TGTGCCAGCAGTTTCGTGGGGTATGGCTACACCTTC	CASSFVGYGYTF